The TCR beta chain described here comes from a study of CD8+CD57+ T cells in acquired aplastic anemia. About the research overall: Across the sorted CD4+ and CD8+ cells, DNA amounts averaged around 3.2 ug.

Profiling of TCR beta VDJ combinations and CDR3 sequences used genomic DNA as template. TCRdb fed the reads into MiXCR, producing one record per CDR3 protein. The sample contains about 40,000 distinct CDR3 sequences, 63% of which appear only once. The CDR3 consists of 19 residues. V was pared by 3 bases and J by 8 bases, with 19 bases of the junction left unmatched. Sequencing involved patients with CD8+CD57+ cell expansion previously shown by flow cytometry. The specimen was sorted CD4+, CD8+, or CD8+CD57+ T cells (not recorded which) from PBMCs. V and J are TRBV12-3 or TRBV12-4 and TRBJ1-6, with 7 bases lining up with TRBD1. The TCR was taken from a human donor with aplastic anemia. CDR3 sequence: CASSLMPVFGTAQYSPLHF. The CDR3 DNA reads TGTGCCAGCAGTTTGATGCCTGTATTCGGGACAGCGCAATATTCACCCCTCCACTTT.